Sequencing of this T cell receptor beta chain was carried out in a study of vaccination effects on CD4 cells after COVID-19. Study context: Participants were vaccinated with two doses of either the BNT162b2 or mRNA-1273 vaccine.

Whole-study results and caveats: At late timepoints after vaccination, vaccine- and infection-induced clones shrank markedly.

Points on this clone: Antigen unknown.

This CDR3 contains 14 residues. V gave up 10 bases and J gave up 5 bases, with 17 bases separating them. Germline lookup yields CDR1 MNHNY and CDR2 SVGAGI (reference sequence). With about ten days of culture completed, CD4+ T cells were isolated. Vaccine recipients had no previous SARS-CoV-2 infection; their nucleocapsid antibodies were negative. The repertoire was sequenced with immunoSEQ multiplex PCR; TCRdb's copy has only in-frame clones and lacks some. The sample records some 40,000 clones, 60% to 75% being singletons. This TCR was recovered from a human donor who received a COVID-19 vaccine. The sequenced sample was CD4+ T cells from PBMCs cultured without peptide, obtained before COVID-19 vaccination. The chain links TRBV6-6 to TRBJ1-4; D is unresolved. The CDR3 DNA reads TGTGCCACCCACCCGGGCTGGCAGAATGAAAAACTGTTTTTT. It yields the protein CATHPGWQNEKLFF.